The present T cell receptor (beta chain) was sequenced within a study of control samples from healthy donors and cancer patients. Here immunoSEQ multiplex PCR was the method, and the copy in TCRdb shows in-frame clones only, minus some. Of more than 100,000 clones detected, approximately 93% appear once; the ten largest clones hold 6.5% to 9%. Sequencing used blood. This clonotype was sampled from a woman aged 18-29 years in good health.

DNA for the CDR3: TGTGCCAGCAGTTACGGGGGAGCGGGAGGTAAAGAGCAGTTCTTC. It specifies CASSYGGAGGKEQFF. The V and J genes are TRBV6-2 or TRBV6-3 and TRBJ2-1; TRBD2 agrees at 9 bases. CDR1 MNHEY and CDR2 SVGEGT come from the germline V gene. V lost 2 bases to trimming and J lost 10 bases; unmatched junction nucleotides: 9. The CDR3 has 15 residues.